These T cell receptor beta chains were read from a single sample in a study of blood T cells in healthy people across ages. TCRdb called the 5' RACE reads again in MiXCR, with one record for every CDR3 protein. Altogether under 2,000,000 distinct CDR3 sequences are present, roughly 50% being singletons, with the ten largest covering approximately 2.1%. Sequencing used blood. Receptors were obtained from a woman aged 40 to 55 in good health. Each CDR3 is given with its conserved first and last residue. D genes are given only for firm matches. Expanded clones are given a class, and other clones once, few, many or no size at all.

>TRBV24-1|TRBJ2-3|few|-
TGTGCCACCAGTGATGCCAGCGAAGATACGCAGTATTTT
CATSDASEDTQYF
>TRBV5-1|TRBJ2-5|once|-
TGCGCCAGCTGGGAGATGGAGACCCAGTACTTC
CASWEMETQYF
>TRBV4-3|TRBJ2-3|-|-
TGCGCCAGCAGCCAAGAGGCTCTCGGTACAGATACGCAGTATTTT
CASSQEALGTDTQYF
>TRBV5-1|TRBJ1-2|-|TRBD1
TGCGCCAGCAGCCTTACGAACCTAAGACAGGGCTATGGCTACACCTTC
CASSLTNLRQGYGYTF
>TRBV7-3|TRBJ2-3|-|TRBD2
TGTGCCAGCAGTCGTAATAGCGGGGGCCCCACAGATACGCAGTATTTT
CASSRNSGGPTDTQYF
>TRBV5-1|TRBJ1-2|-|-
TGCGCCAACAGCCCGGAACCGGCTCAAGGGCTCTATGGCTACACCTTC
CANSPEPAQGLYGYTF
>TRBV7-2|TRBJ2-1|few|TRBD2
TGTGCCAGCAGCTTAGGGACCGGGGGGGCAATCTACAATGAGCAGTTCTTC
CASSLGTGGAIYNEQFF
>TRBV28|TRBJ2-5|-|-
TGTGCCAGCAGTTCCCCCGACGGGCAAGAGACCCAGTACTTC
CASSSPDGQETQYF
>TRBV7-9|TRBJ2-3|few|-
TGTGCCAGCAGCTCAGGGCAGCGGCTAGCCCTCACAGATACGCAGTATTTT
CASSSGQRLALTDTQYF
>TRBV6-5|TRBJ2-3|once|-
TGTGCCAGCAGTTACTCGGGGGCTTGGGACACAGATACGCAGTATTTT
CASSYSGAWDTDTQYF
>TRBV6-2/TRBV6-3|TRBJ2-5|-|TRBD2
TGTGCCAGCAGTGACCCAGGCAGCGGGGGGCAAGAGACCCAGTACTTC
CASSDPGSGGQETQYF
>TRBV5-1|TRBJ2-3|-|TRBD2
TGCGCCAGCAGCTTCTCCGGGGGTCTAGCGGGGCGCACAGATACGCAGTATTTT
CASSFSGGLAGRTDTQYF
>TRBV5-1|TRBJ2-5|-|-
TGCGCCAGCAGTCGAGTAGCGGAAATAGAGACCCAGTACTTC
CASSRVAEIETQYF
>TRBV15|TRBJ2-1|-|TRBD2
TGTGCCACCAGCAGAGATAGGCTAGCGGGGGGGCTCGGCAATGAGCAGTTCTTC
CATSRDRLAGGLGNEQFF
>TRBV7-9|TRBJ2-5|-|TRBD1
TGTGCCAGCAGCTTTGGGGACAGACCCCAAGAGACCCAGTACTTC
CASSFGDRPQETQYF
>TRBV4-3|TRBJ1-5|-|-
TGCGCCAGCAGCCAAGACAAGGGTTTTAGCAATCAGCCCCAGCATTTT
CASSQDKGFSNQPQHF
>TRBV7-9|TRBJ1-1|-|-
TGTGCCAGCACCGCCGGTATGTGGAACACTGAAGCTTTCTTT
CASTAGMWNTEAFF
>TRBV9|TRBJ2-3|-|-
TGTGCCAGCAGCCCTAATCGGGGGCATTTCAAAGATACGCAGTATTTT
CASSPNRGHFKDTQYF
>TRBV18|TRBJ2-1|-|-
TGTGCCAGCTCACGTCAGGGGAAGAACTATTACAATGAGCAGTTCTTC
CASSRQGKNYYNEQFF
>TRBV6-1|TRBJ2-7|-|TRBD1
TGTGCCAGCAGGCGGACGCTGACAGGGGGAGTGCCCTACGAGCAGTACTTC
CASRRTLTGGVPYEQYF
>TRBV9|TRBJ2-3|few|TRBD2
TGTGCCAGCAGCGTAGCTCGACTAGCGGGGATCCAAGATACGCAGTATTTT
CASSVARLAGIQDTQYF
>TRBV4-3|TRBJ1-1|-|-
TGCGCCAGCAGCCCCAAGGGAGGTGTTGGGGCTTTCTTT
CASSPKGGVGAFF
>TRBV6-6|TRBJ1-2|-|-
TGTGCCAGCCAGGGTGTCTATGGCTACACCTTC
CASQGVYGYTF
>TRBV6-1|TRBJ2-6|-|-
TGTGCCAGCAGTCCCCGAGGGGGGAGGTCGTCTGGGGCCAACGTCCTGACTTTC
CASSPRGGRSSGANVLTF
>TRBV24-1|TRBJ2-7|few|-
TGTGCCACCAGTGATCGGAACGAGCAGTACTTC
CATSDRNEQYF
>TRBV6-2/TRBV6-3|TRBJ1-2|-|TRBD1
TGTGCCAGCAGTCACAGGGGGTCGGTTTTCTATGGCTACACCTTC
CASSHRGSVFYGYTF
>TRBV5-5|TRBJ2-7|few|TRBD1
TGTGCCAGCAGCGGCGGACAGGGCCAGTACGAGCAGTACTTC
CASSGGQGQYEQYF
>TRBV7-2|TRBJ1-2|-|TRBD1
TGTGCCAGCAGCTTGAAGGACAGGGTGAATGGCTACACCTTC
CASSLKDRVNGYTF
>TRBV3-1|TRBJ2-7|-|TRBD2
TGTGCCAGCAGCCCGGTAGCGGGCCCCGGACCTTACGAGCAGTACTTC
CASSPVAGPGPYEQYF
>TRBV20-1|TRBJ2-7|-|TRBD2
TGCAGTGCTAGTCGACTAGCGGGGAACTACAATGAGCAGTACTTC
CSASRLAGNYNEQYF
>TRBV20-1|TRBJ2-5|few|-
TGCAGTGCAGAGGGGAGGGAGACCCAGTACTTC
CSAEGRETQYF
>TRBV20-1|TRBJ1-2|-|TRBD1
TGCAGTGCTAGCGGAGCCCGGACAGGCGTTTATGGCTACACCTTC
CSASGARTGVYGYTF
>TRBV7-2|TRBJ2-3|-|-
TGTGCCAGCAGCTTAGATTATCGGGGGCTGGTAGATACGCAGTATTTT
CASSLDYRGLVDTQYF
>TRBV4-3|TRBJ2-4|-|TRBD2
TGCGCCAGCAGCCAAAAGCCAGCGGGGGCCCGTATCCAGTACTTC
CASSQKPAGARIQYF